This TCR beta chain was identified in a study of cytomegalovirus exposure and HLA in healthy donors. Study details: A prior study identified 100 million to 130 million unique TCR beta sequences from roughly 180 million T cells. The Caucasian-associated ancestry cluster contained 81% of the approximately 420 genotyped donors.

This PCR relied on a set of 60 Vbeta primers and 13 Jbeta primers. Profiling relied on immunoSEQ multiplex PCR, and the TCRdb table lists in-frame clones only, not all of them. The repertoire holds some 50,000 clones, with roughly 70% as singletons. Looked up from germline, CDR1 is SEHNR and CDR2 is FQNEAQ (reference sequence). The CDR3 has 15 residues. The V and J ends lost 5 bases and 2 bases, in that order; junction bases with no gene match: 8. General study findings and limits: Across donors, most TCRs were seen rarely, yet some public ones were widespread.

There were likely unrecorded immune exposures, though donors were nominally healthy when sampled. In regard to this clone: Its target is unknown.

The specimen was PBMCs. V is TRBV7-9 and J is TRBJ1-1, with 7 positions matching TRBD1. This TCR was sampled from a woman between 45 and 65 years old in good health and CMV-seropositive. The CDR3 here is CASSRRTGANTEAFF. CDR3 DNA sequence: TGTGCCAGCAGCCGACGGACAGGCGCTAACACTGAAGCTTTCTTT.